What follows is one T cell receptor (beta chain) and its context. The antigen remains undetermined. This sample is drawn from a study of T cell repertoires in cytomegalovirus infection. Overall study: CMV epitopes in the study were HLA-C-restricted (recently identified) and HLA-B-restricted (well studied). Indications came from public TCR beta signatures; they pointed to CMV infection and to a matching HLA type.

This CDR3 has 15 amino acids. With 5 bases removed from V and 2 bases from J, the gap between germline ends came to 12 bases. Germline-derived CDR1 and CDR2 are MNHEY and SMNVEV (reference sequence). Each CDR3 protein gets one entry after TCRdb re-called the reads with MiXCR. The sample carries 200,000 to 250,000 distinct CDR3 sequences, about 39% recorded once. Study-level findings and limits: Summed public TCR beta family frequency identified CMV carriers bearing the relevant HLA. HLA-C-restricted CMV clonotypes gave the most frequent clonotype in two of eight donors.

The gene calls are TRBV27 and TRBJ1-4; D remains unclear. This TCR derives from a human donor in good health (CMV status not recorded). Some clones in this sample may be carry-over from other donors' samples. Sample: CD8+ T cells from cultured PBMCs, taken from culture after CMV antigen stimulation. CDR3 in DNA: TGTGCCAGCAGTCCTCTGACGGATACTAATGAAAAACTGTTTTTT. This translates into CASSPLTDTNEKLFF.